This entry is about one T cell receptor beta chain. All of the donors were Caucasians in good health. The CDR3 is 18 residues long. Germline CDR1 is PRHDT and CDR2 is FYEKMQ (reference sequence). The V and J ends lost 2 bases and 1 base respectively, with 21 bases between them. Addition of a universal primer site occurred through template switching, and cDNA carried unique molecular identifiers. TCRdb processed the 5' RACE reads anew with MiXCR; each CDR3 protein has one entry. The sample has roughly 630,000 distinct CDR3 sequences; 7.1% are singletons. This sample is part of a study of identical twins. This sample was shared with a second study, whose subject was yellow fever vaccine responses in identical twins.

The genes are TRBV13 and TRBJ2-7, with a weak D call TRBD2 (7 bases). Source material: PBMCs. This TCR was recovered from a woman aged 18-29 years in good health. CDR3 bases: TGTGCCAGCAGCTTAAGGTATGGAGGGCGGGGGCCTTCCTACGAGCAGTACGTC. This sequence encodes CASSLRYGGRGPSYEQYV.